This TCR beta chain was captured by sequencing in a study of blood T cell repertoires in COVID-19. The overall study: T cells, B-cell-depleted T cells, or PBMCs supplied cDNA or gDNA.

From germline, CDR1 is SEHNR and CDR2 FQNEAQ (reference sequence). V gave up 3 bases and J gave up 4 bases, with 9 bases separating them. The CDR3 has 14 residues. Libraries were prepared by immunoSEQ multiplex PCR; TCRdb keeps only in-frame clonotypes and omits some of them. The table shows about 160,000 clones, with 84% occurring only once. Cohorts were determined from participant-reported clinical history. Donors in Cohort 3 counted as recovered after two negative PCRs, clearance, or symptom resolution. This receptor was obtained from a man aged 50-59 years who had recovered from COVID-19. Sequencing was done on a sample of PBMCs or T cells enriched from blood (not recorded which). This chain joins TRBV7-9 and TRBJ1-4; D possibly corresponds to TRBD1 (5 bases). The CDR3 reads CASSLGLYNEKLFF. CDR3 DNA sequence: TGTGCCAGCAGCTTGGGACTGTATAATGAAAAACTGTTTTTT.